This is a list of T cell receptor beta chains from one sample in a study of neurological immune-mediated disorders. From the 5' RACE reads, TCRdb called clonotypes with MiXCR, one entry per CDR3 protein. The table shows around 71,000 distinct CDR3 sequences, with about an eighth occurring only once. The sample was PBMCs. The receptors were sampled from a female donor with HTLV-1-associated myelopathy (HAM/TSP). The CDR3 runs from the conserved cysteine through the conserved F or W. D genes are given only for firm matches.

d_gene: TRBD1; j_gene: TRBJ2-7; v_gene: TRBV29-1; CDR3aa: CSYSGTGDYEQYF
d_gene: TRBD1; j_gene: TRBJ2-2; v_gene: TRBV12-3/TRBV12-4; CDR3aa: CASSEQGTGELFF
d_gene: .; j_gene: TRBJ2-3; v_gene: TRBV5-6; CDR3aa: CASSKVGADTQYF
d_gene: .; j_gene: TRBJ1-1; v_gene: TRBV4-1; CDR3aa: CASSQGVRTEAFF
d_gene: TRBD1; j_gene: TRBJ2-7; v_gene: TRBV4-1; CDR3aa: CASSQDPRQGALYEQYF
d_gene: TRBD1; j_gene: TRBJ2-1; v_gene: TRBV7-2; CDR3aa: CASSFPRDYRGLHNEQFF
d_gene: TRBD2; j_gene: TRBJ2-7; v_gene: TRBV4-2; CDR3aa: CASSPGLAGGPHSYEQYF
d_gene: .; j_gene: TRBJ1-2; v_gene: TRBV4-1; CDR3aa: CASSQEFPGPLYGYTF
d_gene: TRBD1; j_gene: TRBJ2-1; v_gene: TRBV29-1; CDR3aa: CSGTGGFYNEQFF
d_gene: .; j_gene: TRBJ2-7; v_gene: TRBV5-1; CDR3aa: CASSSGQGGNPYEQYF
d_gene: TRBD1; j_gene: TRBJ2-1; v_gene: TRBV20-1; CDR3aa: CSAWTGVGSYNEQFF
d_gene: TRBD1; j_gene: TRBJ1-5; v_gene: TRBV5-1; CDR3aa: CASSPIGGTSNQPQHF
d_gene: .; j_gene: TRBJ2-1; v_gene: TRBV6-5; CDR3aa: CASSTEGGSPYNEQFF
d_gene: TRBD2; j_gene: TRBJ2-1; v_gene: TRBV29-1; CDR3aa: CSVMPGTSGYNEQFF
d_gene: TRBD2; j_gene: TRBJ2-4; v_gene: TRBV5-1; CDR3aa: CASSSTGLAGVKNIQYF
d_gene: TRBD1; j_gene: TRBJ2-7; v_gene: TRBV20-1; CDR3aa: CSARPPGTGGTRYEQYF
d_gene: TRBD2; j_gene: TRBJ2-2; v_gene: TRBV20-1; CDR3aa: CSAMIPGLAGRYTGELFF
d_gene: .; j_gene: TRBJ2-7; v_gene: TRBV4-1; CDR3aa: CASSPDFSYEQYF
d_gene: .; j_gene: TRBJ2-2; v_gene: TRBV5-1; CDR3aa: CASSLIGATGELFF
d_gene: .; j_gene: TRBJ2-5; v_gene: TRBV7-8; CDR3aa: CATREGGPETQYF
d_gene: .; j_gene: TRBJ2-7; v_gene: TRBV20-1; CDR3aa: CSARVLRGYEQYF
d_gene: .; j_gene: TRBJ1-2; v_gene: TRBV5-1; CDR3aa: CASSLAARNYGYTF
d_gene: .; j_gene: TRBJ2-1; v_gene: TRBV5-6; CDR3aa: CASSLVRALEQNEQFF
d_gene: .; j_gene: TRBJ2-7; v_gene: TRBV7-9; CDR3aa: CASSLVGYEQYF
d_gene: .; j_gene: TRBJ2-2; v_gene: TRBV15; CDR3aa: CATSPLGGLNTGELFF
d_gene: .; j_gene: TRBJ1-5; v_gene: TRBV3-1; CDR3aa: CASSPLTALSPQHF
d_gene: .; j_gene: TRBJ2-3; v_gene: TRBV7-2; CDR3aa: CASSPLLGGRTDTQYF
d_gene: .; j_gene: TRBJ2-7; v_gene: TRBV10-3; CDR3aa: CAIRGTGFSYEQYF
d_gene: .; j_gene: TRBJ2-3; v_gene: TRBV12-3/TRBV12-4; CDR3aa: CASSLSRSTDTQYF
d_gene: .; j_gene: TRBJ2-7; v_gene: TRBV25-1; CDR3aa: CASSEFRGEVDEQYF
d_gene: .; j_gene: TRBJ2-1; v_gene: TRBV7-2; CDR3aa: CASSSTSRIGNEQFF
d_gene: .; j_gene: TRBJ2-3; v_gene: TRBV20-1; CDR3aa: CSAPRDSNTDTQYF
d_gene: .; j_gene: TRBJ1-2; v_gene: TRBV5-1; CDR3aa: CASSLAIGFGYTF
d_gene: .; j_gene: TRBJ1-1; v_gene: TRBV2; CDR3aa: CASSVSSLNTEAFF
d_gene: .; j_gene: TRBJ2-1; v_gene: TRBV29-1; CDR3aa: CSTAETLGSYNEQFF
d_gene: .; j_gene: TRBJ1-2; v_gene: TRBV5-1; CDR3aa: CASSPVGENYGYTF
d_gene: .; j_gene: TRBJ2-3; v_gene: TRBV28; CDR3aa: CASKVGGVTDTQYF